This is a list of T cell receptor beta chains from one sample in a study of neoadjuvant anti-PD-1 for oral cavity cancer. Only in-frame clones appear in the TCRdb table, and some are missing; sequencing was by immunoSEQ multiplex PCR. The table shows over 65,000 clones, with 86% occurring only once. Sequenced here: PBMCs, sampled after nivolumab (anti-PD-1) treatment. Every receptor here comes from a person between 40 and 80 years old with oral cavity squamous cell carcinoma. Both conserved end residues are part of each CDR3. D genes are given only for firm matches. Only some rows state a clone size, as once, few, many or a class for expanded clones.

d_call j_call clone_size v_call cdr3_length cdr3_nt cdr3_aa
- TRBJ2-2 - TRBV5-4 15 TGTGCCAGCAGCTCCCGGGGGTCCGCGACCGGGGAGCTGTTTTTT CASSSRGSATGELFF
- TRBJ1-1 - TRBV19 14 TGTGCCAGTAGTTTACGAACACAGAACACTGAAGCTTTCTTT CASSLRTQNTEAFF
- TRBJ1-4 - TRBV6-1 14 TGTGCCAGCAGTGGACGGGCAACTAATGAAAAACTGTTTTTT CASSGRATNEKLFF
- TRBJ1-2 - TRBV6-5 13 TGTGCCAGCAGGCCCTTCTACAACGAGGGCTACACCTTC CASRPFYNEGYTF
- TRBJ2-1 - TRBV7-8 19 TGTGCCAGCAGCTCATATTTGGACAGCGGGACGAGATCCTACAATGAGCAGTTCTTC CASSSYLDSGTRSYNEQFF
- TRBJ2-1 few TRBV5-1 15 TGCGCCAGCAGCTTGCCAAGGACAGCTTACAATGAGCAGTTCTTC CASSLPRTAYNEQFF
TRBD2 TRBJ2-1 - TRBV29-1 17 TGCAGCGTTGATGGACTAGCGGGCCAGAGCTCCTACAATGAGCAGTTCTTC CSVDGLAGQSSYNEQFF
TRBD2 TRBJ2-2 - TRBV25-1 12 TGTGCCAGCAGTGGGGGGACTATCACGACGTTTTTT CASSGGTITTFF
- TRBJ2-1 - TRBV5-1 14 TGCGCCAGCAGCTTGGTGGCAACCCCTCATGAGCAGTTCTTC CASSLVATPHEQFF
- TRBJ2-7 - TRBV29-1 13 TGCAGCGTTGAGGGGGGCGGAACCTACGAGCAGTACTTC CSVEGGGTYEQYF
- TRBJ1-6 few TRBV30 13 TGTGCCTGGAGTGTACAATTTGGTTCACCCCTCCACTTT CAWSVQFGSPLHF
- TRBJ2-5 - TRBV10-3 14 TGTGCCATCAAAAAAGGGACGGACCAAGAGACCCAGTACTTC CAIKKGTDQETQYF
- TRBJ1-2 - TRBV29-1 13 TGCAGCGGAAGACTAGACAGCAACTATGGCTACACCTTC CSGRLDSNYGYTF
- TRBJ2-2 - TRBV9 12 TGTGCCAGCAGTCTTGGCACCGGGGAGCTGTTTTTT CASSLGTGELFF
- TRBJ1-4 - TRBV6-6 15 TGTGCCAGCACCTTACCGGAAGCGGGGAAGGAAAAACTGTTTTTT CASTLPEAGKEKLFF
TRBD1 TRBJ1-4 once TRBV4-1 15 TGCGCCAGCAGCCAAAGACAGGGGATCAGTGAAAAACTGTTTTTT CASSQRQGISEKLFF
- TRBJ2-7 - TRBV7-6 16 TGTGCCAGCAGCCCCCTCCCCGGGACGACCAATTACGAGCAGTACTTC CASSPLPGTTNYEQYF
- TRBJ1-5 once TRBV5-1 16 TGCGCCAGCAGCTTGGTCGGAGGGGGGAGCAATCAGCCCCAGCATTTT CASSLVGGGSNQPQHF
- TRBJ2-7 - TRBV9 16 TGTGCCAGCAGCGTAGGGGCTCTGGACAACTCCTACGAGCAGTACTTC CASSVGALDNSYEQYF
- TRBJ2-1 once TRBV6-4 17 TGTGCCAGCAGTGACCGGGGTAGCGGAACAACCTACAATGAGCAGTTCTTC CASSDRGSGTTYNEQFF
TRBD1 TRBJ2-1 - TRBV10-2 13 TGCGCCAGCAGACTAACAGGGGGCGGTGAGCAGTTCTTC CASRLTGGGEQFF
TRBD2 TRBJ2-3 - TRBV27 14 TGTGCCACCACCCCTGGGGGGGGTTGGGATACGCAGTATTTT CATTPGGGWDTQYF
- TRBJ2-2 - TRBV7-9 15 TGTGCCAGCAGCTTAGAGAGTTCGAACACCGGGGAGCTGTTTTTT CASSLESSNTGELFF
- TRBJ2-1 - TRBV7-9 12 TGTGCCAGCAGCTACGGACAGCATGAGCAGTTCTTC CASSYGQHEQFF